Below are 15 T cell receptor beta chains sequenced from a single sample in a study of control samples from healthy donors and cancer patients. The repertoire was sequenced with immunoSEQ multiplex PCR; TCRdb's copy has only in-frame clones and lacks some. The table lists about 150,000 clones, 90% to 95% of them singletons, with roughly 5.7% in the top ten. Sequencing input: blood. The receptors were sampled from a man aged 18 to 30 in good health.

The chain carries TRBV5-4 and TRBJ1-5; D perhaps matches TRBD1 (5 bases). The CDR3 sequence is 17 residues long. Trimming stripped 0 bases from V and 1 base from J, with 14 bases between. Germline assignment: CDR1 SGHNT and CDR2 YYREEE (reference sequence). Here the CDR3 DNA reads TGTGCCAGCAGCTTGGGGGGGGGACGAGGGAGCAATCAGCCCCAGCATTTT. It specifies CASSLGGGRGSNQPQHF.

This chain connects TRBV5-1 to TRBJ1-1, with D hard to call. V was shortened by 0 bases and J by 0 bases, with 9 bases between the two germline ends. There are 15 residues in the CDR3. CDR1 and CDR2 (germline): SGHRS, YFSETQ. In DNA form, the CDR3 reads TGCGCCAGCAGCTTGGACCCCCAGGTGAACACTGAAGCTTTCTTT. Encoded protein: CASSLDPQVNTEAFF.

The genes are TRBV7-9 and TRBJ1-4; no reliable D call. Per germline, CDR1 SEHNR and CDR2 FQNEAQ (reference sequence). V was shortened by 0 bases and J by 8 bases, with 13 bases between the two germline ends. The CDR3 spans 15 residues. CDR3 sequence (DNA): TGTGCCAGCAGCTTAGCCGGCAGTAACCTCGAAAAACTGTTTTTT. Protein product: CASSLAGSNLEKLFF.

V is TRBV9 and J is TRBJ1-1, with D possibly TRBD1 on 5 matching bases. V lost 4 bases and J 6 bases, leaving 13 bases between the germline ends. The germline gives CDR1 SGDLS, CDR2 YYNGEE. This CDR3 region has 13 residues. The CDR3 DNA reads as TGTGCCAGCAGCCTAAGGCGGGGGGCTGAAGCTTTCTTT. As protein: CASSLRRGAEAFF.

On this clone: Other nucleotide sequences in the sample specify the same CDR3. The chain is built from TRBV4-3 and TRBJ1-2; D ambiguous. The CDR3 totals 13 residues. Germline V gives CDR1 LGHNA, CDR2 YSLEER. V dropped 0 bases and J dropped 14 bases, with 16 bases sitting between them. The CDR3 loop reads CASSQDSPEPGTF. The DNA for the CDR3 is TGCGCCAGCAGCCAAGATTCGCCCGAACCGGGGACCTTC.

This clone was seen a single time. CDR3 in DNA: TGTGCCAGTAGTATAGAGACAGGGGGTTATCCTGAAGCTTTCTTT. Protein: CASSIETGGYPEAFF. The V call is TRBV19, the J call TRBJ1-1; 9 nucleotides line up with TRBD1. This CDR3 has 15 amino acids. CDR1 and CDR2 (germline): LNHDA, SQIVND (reference sequence). Trimming at V came to 0 bases and at J to 6 bases, leaving 5 bases not matched to a gene.

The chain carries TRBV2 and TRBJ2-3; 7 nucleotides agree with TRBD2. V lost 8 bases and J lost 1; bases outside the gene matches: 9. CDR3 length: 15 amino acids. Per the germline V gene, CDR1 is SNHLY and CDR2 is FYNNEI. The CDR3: CASRLDRGGTDTQYF. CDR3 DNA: TGTGCCAGCCGACTCGACCGGGGGGGCACAGATACGCAGTATTTT.

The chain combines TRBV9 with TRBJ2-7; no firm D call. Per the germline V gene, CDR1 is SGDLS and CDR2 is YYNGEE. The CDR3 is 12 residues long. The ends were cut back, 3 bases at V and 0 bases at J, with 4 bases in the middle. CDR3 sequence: CASSGSSYEQYF. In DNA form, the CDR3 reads TGTGCCAGCAGCGGGAGCTCCTACGAGCAGTACTTC.

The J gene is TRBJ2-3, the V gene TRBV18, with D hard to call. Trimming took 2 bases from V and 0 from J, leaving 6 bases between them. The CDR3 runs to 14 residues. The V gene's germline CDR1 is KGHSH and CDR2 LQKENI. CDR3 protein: CASSPDSSTDTQYF. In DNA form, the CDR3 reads TGTGCCAGCTCACCAGATTCTAGCACAGATACGCAGTATTTT. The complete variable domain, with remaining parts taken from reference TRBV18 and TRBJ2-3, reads NAGVMQNPRHLVRRRGQEARLRCSPMKGHSHVYWYRQLPEEGLKFMVYLQKENIIDESGMPKERFSAEFPKEGPSILRIQQVVRGDSAAYFCASSPDSSTDTQYFGPGTRLTVL.

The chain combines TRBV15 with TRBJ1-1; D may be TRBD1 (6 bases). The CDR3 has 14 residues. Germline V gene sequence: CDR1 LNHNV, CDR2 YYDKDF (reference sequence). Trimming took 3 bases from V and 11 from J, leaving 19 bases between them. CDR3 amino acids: CATSRQGGRQEAFF. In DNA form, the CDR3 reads TGTGCCACCAGCAGGCAAGGAGGGAGACAGGAGGCTTTCTTT.

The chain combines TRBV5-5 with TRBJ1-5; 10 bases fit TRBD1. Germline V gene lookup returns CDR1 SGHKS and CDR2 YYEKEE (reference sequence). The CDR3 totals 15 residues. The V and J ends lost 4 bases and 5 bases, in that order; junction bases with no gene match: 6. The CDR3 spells CASSRTGGSDQPQHF. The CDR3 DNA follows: TGTGCCAGCAGCAGGACAGGGGGAAGCGATCAGCCCCAGCATTTT.

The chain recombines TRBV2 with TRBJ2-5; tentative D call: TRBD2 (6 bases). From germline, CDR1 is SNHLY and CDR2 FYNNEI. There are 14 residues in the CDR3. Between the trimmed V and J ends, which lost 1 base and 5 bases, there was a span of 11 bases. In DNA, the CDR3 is TGTGCCAGCAGTGAAGGGGGGGTTCAGGAGACCCAGTACTTC. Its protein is CASSEGGVQETQYF.

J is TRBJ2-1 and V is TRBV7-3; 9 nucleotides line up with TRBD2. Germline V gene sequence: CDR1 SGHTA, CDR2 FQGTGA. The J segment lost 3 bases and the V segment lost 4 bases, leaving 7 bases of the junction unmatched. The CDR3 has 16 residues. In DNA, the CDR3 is TGTGCCAGCAGCTCAGGGACTAGCCGACTCTACAATGAGCAGTTCTTC. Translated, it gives CASSSGTSRLYNEQFF.

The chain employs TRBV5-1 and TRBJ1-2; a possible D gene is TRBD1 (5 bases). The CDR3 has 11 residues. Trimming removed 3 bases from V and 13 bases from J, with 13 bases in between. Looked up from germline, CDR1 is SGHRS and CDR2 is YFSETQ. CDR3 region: CASSSGSVFTF. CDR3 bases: TGCGCCAGCAGCTCAGGGTCGGTATTCACCTTC.

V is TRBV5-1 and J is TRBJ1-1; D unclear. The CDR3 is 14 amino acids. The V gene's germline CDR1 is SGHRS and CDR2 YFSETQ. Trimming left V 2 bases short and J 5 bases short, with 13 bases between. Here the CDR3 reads CASSLTFRGTEAFF. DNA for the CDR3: TGCGCCAGCAGCTTAACATTTCGAGGGACTGAAGCTTTCTTT. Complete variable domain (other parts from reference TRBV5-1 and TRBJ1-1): KAGVTQTPRYLIKTRGQQVTLSCSPISGHRSVSWYQQTPGQGLQFLFEYFSETQRNKGNFPGRFSGRQFSNSRSEMNVSTLELGDSALYLCASSLTFRGTEAFFGQGTRLTVV.